These 10 T cell receptor beta chains share one sample of origin, sequenced in a study of T-cell memory formation after mild COVID-19. TCRdb passed the 5' RACE reads through MiXCR, listing each CDR3 protein once. Here the sample spans fewer than 300,000 distinct CDR3 sequences, 15% to 20% being singletons. Material for sequencing was PBMCs or a T cell subset sorted from them (not recorded which). These receptors were obtained from a young man who had mild COVID-19 (a few samples of this study predate the infection). Cell type and time point are not known.

The chain links TRBV7-2 to TRBJ2-1, with D maybe TRBD2 (7 bases). Germline CDR1 SGHTA, CDR2 FQGNSA. Trimming stripped 3 bases from V and 5 bases from J, with 8 bases between. The CDR3 extends over 13 amino acids. The CDR3 sequence: CASSFGGHNEQFF. CDR3 nucleotides: TGTGCCAGCAGCTTCGGGGGGCACAATGAGCAGTTCTTC.

V is TRBV2 and J is TRBJ1-2; 9 bases are shared with TRBD1. The germline CDR1 and CDR2 sequences are SNHLY and FYNNEI. Losses at the gene ends were 0 bases for V and 7 bases for J; bases not matched to a gene: 9. The CDR3 runs to 16 residues. CDR3 sequence (DNA): TGTGCCAGCAGTGAAGCCCGGACAGGGGTCCGGCCTGGCTACACCTTC. Protein: CASSEARTGVRPGYTF.

This clonotype was counted only a few times. The CDR3 sequence is CASSDGGVHEQFF. In nucleotides, the CDR3 is TGTGCCAGCAGCGACGGGGGGGTCCATGAGCAGTTCTTC. V gene TRBV7-9 combines with J gene TRBJ2-1, with 8 positions matching TRBD2. The trim removed 5 bases at V and 8 bases at J, leaving 5 bases unmatched. The CDR3 length is 13 residues. Germline CDR1 SEHNR, CDR2 FQNEAQ (reference sequence).

The rearrangement joins TRBV4-3 to TRBJ2-2; 7 bases line up with TRBD2. CDR1 and CDR2 from the germline V gene are LGHNA and YSLEER. J was trimmed by 1 base and V by 1 base; bases with no gene match: 0. The CDR3 covers 15 residues. CDR3 coding DNA: TGCGCCAGCAGCCAAGGCGGGGGGAACACCGGGGAGCTGTTTTTT. Encoded protein: CASSQGGGNTGELFF.

This clonotype was observed a handful of times. The chain joins TRBV18 to TRBJ1-1; unclear D gene. The CDR3 spans 18 residues. The V gene's germline CDR1 is KGHSH and CDR2 LQKENI. V was cut by 2 bases and J by 2 bases, with 21 bases left in between. Written as DNA, the CDR3 is TGTGCCAGCTCACCAGTAGACATTGCCGCCGATTTAAACACTGAAGCTTTCTTT. It is translated as CASSPVDIAADLNTEAFF.

This clonotype was seen more than once but under ten times. The rearrangement joins TRBV12-3 or TRBV12-4 to TRBJ1-2; 8 nucleotides match TRBD1. The CDR3 has 13 amino acids. The ends lost 8 bases at V and 0 bases at J; junction bases unmatched: 2. CDR3 DNA: TGTGCCAGCGGACAGGGAGCTAACTATGGCTACACCTTC. Its translation is CASGQGANYGYTF.

A few counts support this clonotype. The chain carries TRBV6-5 and TRBJ1-4; D might be TRBD1 (5 bases). Germline values: CDR1 MNHEY, CDR2 SVGAGI. Between the trimmed V and J ends, which lost 2 bases and 8 bases, there was a span of 15 bases. The CDR3 contains 15 residues. The CDR3 reads CASSYTQGGGEKLFF. CDR3 DNA sequence: TGTGCCAGCAGTTACACCCAGGGAGGAGGGGAAAAACTGTTTTTT.

The CDR3, as DNA: TGTGCCAGCAGCTTTACGGTCGGGGGCAATCAGCCCCAGCATTTT. Amino acid sequence: CASSFTVGGNQPQHF. This chain uses TRBV7-8 with TRBJ1-5; D not resolved. The germline V gene encodes CDR1 SGHVS and CDR2 FQNEAQ. Trimming took off 3 bases at V and 2 bases at J, with 11 bases between the two ends. The CDR3 covers 15 residues.

The V and J genes are TRBV6-5 and TRBJ1-2; the match to TRBD1 covers 10 bases. Per germline, CDR1 MNHEY and CDR2 SVGAGI. The CDR3 contains 15 residues. V shed 5 bases and J 4 bases; nucleotides not matched to a gene: 7. The CDR3 region has the DNA TGTGCCAGCAGTGATGGACAGGGGGTAGTCTATGGCTACACCTTC. Amino acids: CASSDGQGVVYGYTF.

The chain carries TRBV9 and TRBJ2-5; the match to TRBD2 covers 10 bases. There are 16 residues in the CDR3. Looked up from germline, CDR1 is SGDLS and CDR2 is YYNGEE. The J segment lost 5 bases and the V segment lost 4 bases, leaving 11 bases of the junction unmatched. CDR3 loop: CASSSGPSGGGETQYF. The CDR3 region has the DNA TGTGCCAGCAGCTCTGGACCTAGCGGGGGCGGGGAGACCCAGTACTTC.